Below are 17 T cell receptor beta chains sequenced from a single sample in a study of T-cell reconstitution after alpha-beta-depleted transplantation in children. The library targeted TCRbeta and was prepared with unique molecular identifiers. MiXCR was run by TCRdb on the PCR reads, yielding one entry per CDR3 protein. The table includes approximately 350,000 distinct CDR3 sequences, about an eighth detected once. The source was PBMCs, collected from the stem cell graft. Receptors were obtained from a human donor who donated a stem cell graft to a child with Fanconi anemia.

J is TRBJ1-2 and V is TRBV28, with a tentative D call TRBD1 (5 bases). This CDR3 comprises 12 residues. The germline V gene encodes CDR1 MDHEN and CDR2 SYDVKM. Trimming stripped 10 bases from V and 9 bases from J, with 18 bases between. In DNA form, the CDR3 reads TGTGCCACAGGGCGCGGGGATTTTCGCTACACCTTC. Encoded protein: CATGRGDFRYTF.

This chain links TRBV7-3 with TRBJ2-1, with D possibly matching TRBD1 (5 bases). The CDR3 has 16 amino acids. CDR1 SGHTA and CDR2 FQGTGA come from the germline V gene. V lost 1 base and J lost 0, with 10 bases in between. Written as DNA, the CDR3 is TGTGCCAGCAGCTTAAGCGCGACAGTCTCCTACAATGAGCAGTTCTTC. Protein: CASSLSATVSYNEQFF.

The chain links TRBV29-1 to TRBJ2-1; possibly TRBD2 for D (6 bases). V lost 6 bases and J lost 3, with 15 bases in between. Germline CDR1 reads SQVTM; CDR2 reads ANQGSEA. This CDR3 has 14 residues. The CDR3 sequence is CSVPRGARYNEQFF. CDR3 bases: TGCAGCGTCCCCCGCGGGGCCCGCTACAATGAGCAGTTCTTC.

This chain connects TRBV15 to TRBJ2-7; D might be TRBD1 (6 bases). Germline loops: CDR1 LNHNV, CDR2 YYDKDF (reference sequence). Trimming stripped 4 bases from V and 9 bases from J, with 19 bases between. The CDR3 is 14 amino acids. Written as DNA, the CDR3 is TGTGCCACCAGCACCCGACAGGATGGTCAGGGGCAGTACGTC. Its protein product is CATSTRQDGQGQYV.

V usage is TRBV12-3 or TRBV12-4 and J usage is TRBJ1-1; 7 bases fit TRBD1. The CDR3 extends over 16 amino acids. With 2 bases clipped from V and 1 base from J, the junction kept 7 bases outside the gene matches. Here the CDR3 DNA reads TGTGCCAGCAGTTTACGACAGGGCTTAGGGAACACTGAAGCTTTCTTT. Its protein is CASSLRQGLGNTEAFF.

The chain uses TRBV15 and TRBJ2-5; D is possibly TRBD1 (6 bases). Germline V gene data show CDR1 as LNHNV and CDR2 as YYDKDF (reference sequence). V lost 6 bases and J 3 bases, leaving 11 bases between the germline ends. The CDR3 sequence is 13 residues long. In DNA form, the CDR3 reads TGTGCCACCAGTGGGGGCAGGGAAGAGACCCAGTACTTC. Amino acids: CATSGGREETQYF.

The table lists this clonotype with many counts. The CDR3 coding sequence is TGTGCCAGCAGTTTAAGGGACAAAGCAGGGGCCCTCCAAGAGACCCAGTACTTC. Translated: CASSLRDKAGALQETQYF. This chain links TRBV12-3 or TRBV12-4 with TRBJ2-5, with D tentatively TRBD1 (6 bases). V lost 2 bases, J lost 1 base, and 20 bases lay in between. The CDR3 has 18 residues.

This clonotype was picked up a small number of times. The genes are TRBV4-3 and TRBJ1-2, with TRBD1 as a possible D gene (5 bases). Trimming took off 4 bases at V and 7 bases at J, with 13 bases between the two ends. The CDR3 is 13 residues long. Germline V lookup: CDR1 LGHNA, CDR2 YSLEER. The CDR3 here is CASSPGLLRGYTF. The CDR3 DNA sequence: TGCGCCAGCAGCCCAGGGTTGTTGCGTGGCTACACCTTC.

This clonotype has just a few counts. The junction and the germline gene differ at one end; a read error may be behind it. This chain links TRBV5-1 with TRBJ2-2; unclear D gene. The length of the CDR3 is 16 residues. The germline V gene encodes CDR1 SGHRS and CDR2 YFSETQ. The CDR3 is CASRLGPYANTGELFF. For the CDR3, the DNA is TGCGCCAGCAGATTGGGCCCCTACGCGAACACCGGGGAGCTGTTTTTT.

This clonotype showed up many times. The junction differs from germline at one of its ends, possibly a read error. The chain joins TRBV15 to TRBJ1-1; 7 bases line up with TRBD1. Germline CDR1 reads LNHNV; CDR2 reads YYDKDF (reference sequence). This CDR3 is 14 amino acids long. CDR3 protein: CATSRQGQTSEAFF. DNA of the CDR3: TGTGCCACCAGCAGACAGGGACAGACCTCTGAGGCTTTCTTT.

V usage is TRBV12-3 or TRBV12-4 and J usage is TRBJ1-1; 8 bases fit TRBD1. V lost 5 bases and J lost 5; bases outside the gene matches: 7. The CDR3 length is 14 residues. This CDR3 reads CASSQGARFTEAFF. Written as DNA, the CDR3 is TGTGCCAGCAGTCAGGGGGCTAGGTTTACTGAAGCTTTCTTT.

The J gene is TRBJ2-5, the V gene TRBV10-3; 8 nucleotides align to TRBD2. This CDR3 has 16 residues. Germline V gene lookup returns CDR1 ENHRY and CDR2 SYGVKD. V lost 3 bases, J lost 5 bases, and 11 bases stayed unmatched. CDR3: CAISEGGAGVAETQYF. The CDR3 nucleotides are TGTGCCATCAGTGAAGGTGGAGCGGGGGTGGCGGAGACCCAGTACTTC.

This clonotype was seen a handful of times. J is TRBJ2-7 and V is TRBV12-5; D is unclear. The CDR3 totals 14 residues. V lost 0 bases to trimming and J lost 2 bases, with 8 bases between them. Germline CDR1 reads LGHNT; CDR2 reads FRNRAP. Written as DNA, the CDR3 is TGTGCTAGTGGTTTGGTACAGAGCCCCTACGAGCAGTACTTC. Residues: CASGLVQSPYEQYF.

This clonotype was recorded at least ten times. This sequence joins TRBV5-5 and TRBJ2-1, with 7 positions matching TRBD2. This CDR3 comprises 13 residues. J gave up 7 bases and V 5 bases, and 6 bases lay outside the gene matches. Germline CDR1 and CDR2: SGHKS and YYEKEE (reference sequence). CDR3 in amino acids: CASSRAGVNEQFF. CDR3 in DNA: TGTGCCAGCAGTCGGGCGGGAGTGAATGAGCAGTTCTTC.

The chain joins TRBV7-9 to TRBJ1-1, with unresolved D. Trimming cost V 4 bases and J 5 bases, with 5 bases left between them. The CDR3 sequence is 11 residues long. The germline CDR1 and CDR2 sequences are SEHNR and FQNEAQ (reference sequence). This chain's CDR3 is CASSSQTEAFF. The CDR3 DNA follows: TGTGCCAGCAGCTCCCAAACTGAAGCTTTCTTT.

This clonotype was recorded many times. This chain uses TRBV5-1 with TRBJ2-3; no firm D call. V was clipped by 0 bases and J by 4 bases, with 9 bases between them. Germline V gene sequence: CDR1 SGHRS, CDR2 YFSETQ. The CDR3 runs 14 residues. CDR3 in amino acids: CASSLEGAPDTQYF. CDR3 bases: TGCGCCAGCAGCTTGGAAGGAGCGCCAGATACGCAGTATTTT.

This clonotype was observed a few times. The chain combines TRBV5-1 with TRBJ2-3; TRBD2 agrees at 8 bases. V was pared by 0 bases and J by 4 bases, with 1 base of the junction left unmatched. Germline loops: CDR1 SGHRS, CDR2 YFSETQ. CDR3 length: 14 amino acids. This chain's CDR3 is CASSLGTSPDTQYF. CDR3 sequence (DNA): TGCGCCAGCAGCTTGGGGACTAGCCCAGATACGCAGTATTTT.